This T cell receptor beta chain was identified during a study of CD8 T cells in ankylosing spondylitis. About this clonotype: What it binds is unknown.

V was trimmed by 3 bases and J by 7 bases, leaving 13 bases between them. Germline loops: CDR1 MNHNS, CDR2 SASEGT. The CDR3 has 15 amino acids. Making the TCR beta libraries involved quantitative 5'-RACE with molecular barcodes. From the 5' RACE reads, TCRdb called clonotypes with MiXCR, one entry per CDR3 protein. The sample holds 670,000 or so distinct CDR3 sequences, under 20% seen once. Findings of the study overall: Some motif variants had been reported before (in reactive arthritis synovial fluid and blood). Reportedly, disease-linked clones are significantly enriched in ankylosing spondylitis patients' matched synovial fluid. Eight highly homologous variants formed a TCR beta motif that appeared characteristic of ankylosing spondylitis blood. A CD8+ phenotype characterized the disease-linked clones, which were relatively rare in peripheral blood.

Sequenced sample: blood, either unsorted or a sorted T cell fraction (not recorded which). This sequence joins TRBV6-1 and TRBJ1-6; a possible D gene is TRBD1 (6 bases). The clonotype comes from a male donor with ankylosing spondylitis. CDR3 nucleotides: TGTGCCAGCAGTGATCTACAGGGAAAGAATTCACCCCTCCACTTT. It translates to CASSDLQGKNSPLHF.